The 20 T cell receptor beta chains below all came from one sample that was sequenced in a study of T cell responses to AZD1222 COVID-19 vaccine. The table came from immunoSEQ multiplex PCR; TCRdb's copy has only in-frame clones and leaves some out. The sample holds around 180,000 clones, more than 75% seen once. The sequencing used peripheral blood, collected 28 days after the second AZD1222 dose. These receptors were taken from an adult who received the AZD1222 COVID-19 vaccine.

The sample holds one count of this clone. V gene TRBV27 combines with J gene TRBJ2-5; 8 bases fit TRBD1. The CDR3 sequence is 13 residues long. With V trimmed by 6 bases and J by 4 bases, 4 bases remained unmatched. Germline V gives CDR1 MNHEY, CDR2 SMNVEV (reference sequence). The CDR3 DNA is TGTGCCAGCAGGACAGGGGCGGGAGAGACCCAGTACTTC. As protein: CASRTGAGETQYF.

CDR3 sequence (DNA): TGTGCCAGCAGTAGGGGACTGCAAGCCGGGGAGACCCAGTACTTC. Translated: CASSRGLQAGETQYF. V usage is TRBV6-2 or TRBV6-3 and J usage is TRBJ2-5, with D maybe TRBD2 (6 bases). The CDR3 runs 15 residues. Germline CDR1 reads MNHEY; CDR2 reads SVGEGT. Trimming took 5 bases from V and 5 from J, leaving 18 bases between them.

This clone was detected only a few times. The chain carries TRBV7-3 and TRBJ2-1; TRBD2 agrees at 8 bases. The germline gives CDR1 SGHTA, CDR2 FQGTGA. V shed 5 bases, J shed 7 bases, and the junction held 16 bases outside the gene matches. The CDR3 is made up of 17 amino acids. In DNA, the CDR3 is TGTGCCAGCAGCACCGGTCCTCCTGGACTAGCAGGGAATGAGCAGTTCTTC. Protein product: CASSTGPPGLAGNEQFF.

This rearrangement joins TRBV7-9 to TRBJ2-7; D is possibly TRBD1 or TRBD2 (5 bases each). Between the trimmed V and J ends, which lost 5 bases and 6 bases, there was a span of 20 bases. From germline, CDR1 is SEHNR and CDR2 FQNEAQ (reference sequence). The CDR3 contains 15 residues. CDR3 sequence (DNA): TGTGCCAGCAGCCTGGTGAGGGGCTCGCTGGCCGAGCAGTACTTC. It specifies CASSLVRGSLAEQYF.

This clone was seen once. CDR3 DNA: TGTGCCAGCAGTTACGGAACAGGGGCCGGAAACACCATATATTTT. This codes for CASSYGTGAGNTIYF. V is TRBV6-6 and J is TRBJ1-3, with TRBD1 matching 7 bases. The CDR3 is made up of 15 amino acids. CDR1 is MNHNY, CDR2 SVGAGI, per germline (reference sequence). Trimming removed 2 bases from V and 4 bases from J; junction bases left unmatched: 5.

The genes are TRBV28 and TRBJ2-3; no clear D gene. CDR1 MDHEN and CDR2 SYDVKM come from the germline V gene. Trimming stripped 5 bases from V and 0 bases from J, with 9 bases between. The CDR3 consists of 14 residues. CDR3 protein: CASSPPGSTDTQYF. CDR3 nucleotide sequence: TGTGCCAGCAGTCCCCCCGGGAGCACAGATACGCAGTATTTT.

The chain recombines TRBV28 with TRBJ2-1; D might be TRBD1 or TRBD2, each matching 6 bases. The V and J ends lost 7 bases and 3 bases respectively, with 28 bases between them. The germline gives CDR1 MDHEN, CDR2 SYDVKM. The CDR3 consists of 19 residues. CDR3 in amino acids: CASKGDFRYGVPLYNEQFF. CDR3 nucleotide sequence: TGTGCCAGCAAGGGGGACTTTCGATATGGTGTCCCCCTCTACAATGAGCAGTTCTTC.

This chain connects TRBV7-2 to TRBJ2-6; D perhaps matches TRBD2 (6 bases). The CDR3 totals 18 residues. V lost 4 bases and J lost 0, with 16 bases in between. In germline, CDR1 is SGHTA, CDR2 FQGNSA. CDR3 loop: CASSSQAGWLSGANVLTF. CDR3 bases: TGTGCCAGCAGCTCACAAGCGGGCTGGCTCTCTGGGGCCAACGTCCTGACTTTC.

This clone was detected once. The V and J genes are TRBV30 and TRBJ1-5; D is unclear. The CDR3 is 14 residues long. The germline gives CDR1 GTSNPN, CDR2 SVGIG (reference sequence). V was trimmed by 0 bases and J by 3 bases, leaving 9 bases between them. The CDR3 nucleotides read TGTGCCTGGAGTGTACTACAGCTCAATCAGCCCCAGCATTTT. Translation: CAWSVLQLNQPQHF.

The CDR3 DNA reads TGTGCCAGCAGCCCACTAGCGGGGGCCCCCTACAATGAGCAGTTCTTC. Its protein product is CASSPLAGAPYNEQFF. The V call is TRBV28, the J call TRBJ2-1, with TRBD2 matching 11 bases. The CDR3 length is 16 residues. CDR1 is MDHEN, CDR2 SYDVKM, per germline. J was trimmed by 2 bases and V by 6 bases; bases with no gene match: 6.

V and J are TRBV5-5 and TRBJ1-4; 7 bases map to TRBD1. CDR3 length: 16 amino acids. Germline assignment: CDR1 SGHKS and CDR2 YYEKEE (reference sequence). V dropped 5 bases and J dropped 0; count of bases not matched to a gene: 7. The CDR3 loop is CASSRDSYATNEKLFF. The CDR3 region has the DNA TGTGCCAGCAGTAGGGACAGTTATGCAACTAATGAAAAACTGTTTTTT.

J is TRBJ1-5 and V is TRBV11-2, with TRBD1 as a possible D gene (5 bases). This CDR3 spans 15 amino acids. From germline, CDR1 is SGHAT and CDR2 FQNNGV. The V gene lost 8 bases and the J gene lost 1 base, with 15 bases spanning the gap. The CDR3 protein is CASSSTRGSNQPQHF. The DNA for the CDR3 is TGTGCCAGCTCAAGTACCCGGGGGAGCAATCAGCCCCAGCATTTT. The full variable domain, its missing parts supplied by reference TRBV11-2 and TRBJ1-5, is EAGVAQSPRYKIIEKRQSVAFWCNPISGHATLYWYQQILGQGPKLLIQFQNNGVVDDSQLPKDRFSAERLKGVDSTLKIQPAKLEDSAVYLCASSSTRGSNQPQHFGDGTRLSIL.

The chain employs TRBV10-3 and TRBJ2-5; 10 nucleotides match TRBD2. The V gene end was trimmed by 7 bases and the J gene end by 4 bases; junction bases not matched to a gene: 3. Germline V gene lookup returns CDR1 ENHRY and CDR2 SYGVKD. The CDR3 contains 13 residues. CDR3 coding DNA: TGTGCCATCACTCCTAGCGGGAGAGAGACCCAGTACTTC. It yields the protein CAITPSGRETQYF.

The V and J genes are TRBV9 and TRBJ1-3; D is possibly TRBD1 (5 bases). Germline V CDR1 and CDR2: SGDLS, YYNGEE. V lost 3 bases to trimming and J lost 0 bases, with 7 bases between them. This CDR3 is built from 14 residues. The CDR3 region is CASSGQFSGNTIYF. In DNA, the CDR3 is TGTGCCAGCAGCGGACAGTTCTCTGGAAACACCATATATTTT.

Note on this clone: The same CDR3 is also encoded by other DNA sequences in this sample. The V and J genes are TRBV9 and TRBJ2-2; D remains unclear. This CDR3 has 15 amino acids. CDR1 is SGDLS and CDR2 is YYNGEE in the germline V gene. The V end lost 0 bases, the J end lost 4 bases, and 10 bases lay between the germline ends. CDR3 in DNA: TGTGCCAGCAGCGTAGGATCTGGGCGCACCGGGGAGCTGTTTTTT. Translating it yields CASSVGSGRTGELFF. Together with reference TRBV9 and TRBJ2-2, the CDR3 gives the full variable domain: DSGVTQTPKHLITATGQRVTLRCSPRSGDLSVYWYQQSLDQGLQFLIQYYNGEERAKGNILERFSAQQFPDLHSELNLSSLELGDSALYFCASSVGSGRTGELFFGEGSRLTVL.

The chain uses TRBV5-5 and TRBJ2-3, with TRBD1 matching 11 bases. Per the germline V gene, CDR1 is SGHKS and CDR2 is YYEKEE (reference sequence). This CDR3 is built from 14 residues. Losses at the gene ends were 6 bases for V and 4 bases for J; bases not matched to a gene: 4. The CDR3 protein is CASNTDRGPDTQYF. CDR3 DNA sequence: TGTGCCAGCAACACGGACAGGGGGCCAGATACGCAGTATTTT.

The J gene is TRBJ2-3, the V gene TRBV28; 7 nucleotides line up with TRBD1. V was clipped by 7 bases and J by 3 bases; unmatched bases: 10. Per germline, CDR1 MDHEN and CDR2 SYDVKM. CDR3 length: 15 residues. The CDR3 region is CASMELGQATDTQYF. In nucleotides, the CDR3 is TGTGCCAGCATGGAGTTAGGACAGGCTACAGATACGCAGTATTTT.

The CDR3 loop is CASSSMTGPYEQYF. The CDR3 region has the DNA TGTGCCAGCAGCTCCATGACGGGTCCCTACGAGCAGTACTTC. The chain links TRBV11-1 to TRBJ2-7, with D unresolved. Trimming stripped 4 bases from V and 2 bases from J, with 12 bases between. The V gene's germline CDR1 is SGHAT and CDR2 FQDESV (reference sequence). The CDR3 has 14 residues.

This clone was seen once. V is TRBV9 and J is TRBJ2-7; no reliable D call. The V gene's germline CDR1 is SGDLS and CDR2 YYNGEE. V lost 0 bases and J 5 bases, leaving 15 bases between the germline ends. CDR3 length: 15 amino acids. CDR3 residues: CASSVGSPLTHEQYF. The CDR3, as DNA: TGTGCCAGCAGCGTAGGATCACCCCTTACCCACGAGCAGTACTTC.

The V and J genes are TRBV7-2 and TRBJ2-3, with 9 bases that match TRBD2. This CDR3 contains 15 residues. Germline CDR1 SGHTA, CDR2 FQGNSA. V lost 5 bases, J lost 4 bases, and 7 bases stayed unmatched. CDR3 coding DNA: TGTGCCAGCAGCATATCAAGCGGGAGGTCAGATACGCAGTATTTT. Its protein product is CASSISSGRSDTQYF.